The source of this T cell receptor (beta chain) is a study of spatial heterogeneity in lung cancer. General study findings and limits: Relative to follow-up, resection was when ubiquitous expanded tumor TCRs appeared more in blood.

In the library, each TCR cDNA molecule bore its own unique molecular identifier. In TCRdb, the 5' RACE reads were re-called with MiXCR into one record per CDR3 protein. The repertoire has approximately 21,000 distinct CDR3 sequences, approximately 3.3% of them found once; the top ten carry about 28%. Time point specified: sample taken at primary tumor resection. There were 72 donors, all of them untreated patients with early-stage non-small cell lung cancer. Unsorted whole RNA from tumor, nontumor lung or frozen PBMC underwent sequencing. The ends lost 4 bases at V and 2 bases at J; junction bases unmatched: 9. The germline V gene encodes CDR1 SGHNT and CDR2 YYREEE (reference sequence). The CDR3 spans 15 residues. At least ten counts were recorded for this clonotype. Its cognate antigen is unknown.

The sequence was obtained from a female donor with early-stage non-small cell lung cancer. Sequenced material: PBMCs, taken at surgery. V gene TRBV5-4 combines with J gene TRBJ2-7, with TRBD2 identical over 7 bases. The CDR3 region has the DNA TGTGCCAGCAGCCAGCCTAGTGCGGGAGCCTACGAGCAGTACTTC. This encodes CASSQPSAGAYEQYF.